This T cell receptor (beta chain) was sequenced for a study of OX40 agonist ivuxolimab in advanced cancers. Whole-study findings and limits: In the 0.1 to 3.0 mg/kg range, CD4+ and CD8+ blood T cells had expanded clonally by week 6.

This CDR3 comprises 15 residues. The germline gives CDR1 LNHDA, CDR2 SQIVND (reference sequence). The V end lost 6 bases, the J end lost 2 bases, and 14 bases lay between the germline ends. Clones were sequenced by immunoSEQ multiplex PCR, and TCRdb holds only the in-frame ones, with some missing. The data show 7,900 or so clones, about 74% seen once. Concerning this clone itself: What it recognizes is unknown.

This receptor was obtained from an adult with an advanced solid tumor such as melanoma, head and neck, liver or kidney cancer. This sequence joins TRBV19 and TRBJ2-1; D possibly corresponds to TRBD2 (5 bases). Sequencing was performed on CD4+ or CD8+ T cells sorted from blood, taken in a trial of the OX40 agonist ivuxolimab. The CDR3 spells CASSLAPITYNEQFF. CDR3 nucleotide sequence: TGTGCCAGTAGCCTAGCACCCATAACCTACAATGAGCAGTTCTTC.